A selection of T cell receptor beta chains follows, all from one sample in a study of T cells in localized non-small cell lung cancer. Assay: immunoSEQ multiplex PCR; the TCRdb copy retains only in-frame clones and omits some. The sample holds some 2,600 clones, around 27% seen once. Sequenced material: lung tumor tissue, taken before any cancer treatment. Every receptor here comes from a female donor over 55 with stage III lung adenocarcinoma. Each CDR3 is given with its conserved first and last residue. D genes are given only for firm matches. Not every row has a clone size; where given, it reads once, few, many or a size class.

TRBV16	NA	TRBJ1-1	NA	TGTGCCAGCAGCCAATGGATGGGAGCTTTCTTT	CASSQWMGAFF
TRBV6-8	TRBD1	TRBJ1-4	few	TGTGCCAGCAGCCAGGGGGGGACTAATGAAAAACTGTTTTTT	CASSQGGTNEKLFF
TRBV12-5	TRBD1	TRBJ2-1	few	TGTGCTAGTGGGGACCCGGGACAGGGGATTCGTGAGCAGTTCTTC	CASGDPGQGIREQFF
TRBV25-1	TRBD1	TRBJ2-5	medium-sized	TGTGCCAGCAGAAGGACAGGGGTGGGGGAGACCCAGTACTTC	CASRRTGVGETQYF
TRBV28	TRBD1	TRBJ1-1	NA	TGTGCCAGCAGGCGCACAGGGGATGTCACTGAAGCTTTCTTT	CASRRTGDVTEAFF
TRBV19	TRBD1	TRBJ1-2	NA	TGTGCCAGTGGACAGGTATCCCTCTTGGGAGGCTACACCTTC	CASGQVSLLGGYTF
TRBV11-3	NA	TRBJ2-3	few	TGTGCCAGCAGCTTAGATGGGGCCGTGTCAGATACGCAGTATTTT	CASSLDGAVSDTQYF
TRBV19	NA	TRBJ2-2	NA	TGTGCCAGTAGTATAGTACTAACCGGGGAGCTGTTTTTT	CASSIVLTGELFF
TRBV12-5	NA	TRBJ1-1	few	TGTGCCAGCAATCCGGGGGACCACACTGAAGCTTTCTTT	CASNPGDHTEAFF
TRBV12-5	NA	TRBJ1-2	NA	TGTGCTAGTGGTTCGGACGGGACTTATGGCTACACCTTC	CASGSDGTYGYTF
TRBV11-3	NA	TRBJ2-1	NA	TGTGCCAGCAGCTTAGACCCTTACTCCTACAATGAGCAGTTCTTC	CASSLDPYSYNEQFF
TRBV1	NA	TRBJ2-1	once	TGCGCCAGCAGCCAAGACAGGCAGAGGTGGTTCTTC	CASSQDRQRWFF
TRBV19	NA	TRBJ2-7	large	TGTGCCAGTAGTACCAACACCCCAGGGATGGCCTACGAGCAGTACTTC	CASSTNTPGMAYEQYF
TRBV18	TRBD2	TRBJ2-1	NA	TGTGCCAGCTCCCCACAGTGGACTAGCGGGAGTGGTGTGAATGAGCAGTTCTTC	CASSPQWTSGSGVNEQFF
TRBV6-8	NA	TRBJ2-2	few	TGTGCCAGCAGTCCCCCGACAGTGACCGGGGAGCTGTTTTTT	CASSPPTVTGELFF
TRBV5-1	TRBD1	TRBJ2-2	NA	TGCGCCAGCAGCCCATTGCCGGGACAGAGTTTAAGTGGGCTGTTTTTT	CASSPLPGQSLSGLFF
TRBV29-1	TRBD2	TRBJ2-7	NA	TGCAGCGTTGATGGACTAGCGGGGGACTACGAGCAGTACTTC	CSVDGLAGDYEQYF
TRBV7-4	NA	TRBJ2-3	NA	TGTGCCAGCAGTTCGGAGGCCGAGGATACGCAGTATTTT	CASSSEAEDTQYF
TRBV6-8	TRBD2	TRBJ2-7	few	TGTGCCACCGGGGGGGTCTCCATCTACGAGCAGTACTTC	CATGGVSIYEQYF
TRBV6-8	NA	TRBJ2-2	NA	TGTGCCAGCAGTTACGCCGGGAGAATGGGCGGGGAGCTGTTTTTT	CASSYAGRMGGELFF
TRBV6-8	TRBD2	TRBJ2-3	large	TGTGCCAGCAAGAACTTAGCGGGAGAAGATACGCAGTATTTT	CASKNLAGEDTQYF
TRBV29-1	NA	TRBJ2-5	NA	TGCAGCGTCGCCTCGACGGGAAGAGAGACCCAGTACTTC	CSVASTGRETQYF
TRBV19	NA	TRBJ2-2	large	TGTGCCAGTAGTAATCCTAACACCGGGGAGCTGTTTTTT	CASSNPNTGELFF
TRBV6-8	TRBD2	TRBJ2-5	NA	TGTGCCAGCAGTTACTCGACTAGCGGGGCGCAAGAGACCCAGTACTTC	CASSYSTSGAQETQYF
TRBV6-8	NA	TRBJ2-7	NA	TGTGCCAGCAGTTACCCCCGGAGTAACGAGCAGTACTTC	CASSYPRSNEQYF
TRBV6-8	NA	TRBJ1-5	few	TGTGCCAGCAGTTACTCGGAGGGGTGGGGTGACAATCAGCCCCAGCATTTT	CASSYSEGWGDNQPQHF
TRBV11-1	TRBD2	TRBJ2-7	few	TGTGCCAGCAGCTCGTTAATGGGAGGACTAGTTAGCGGCGAGCAGTACTTC	CASSSLMGGLVSGEQYF
TRBV19	NA	TRBJ2-5	medium-sized	TGTGCCAGTAGTATCATGGGGGAGACCCAGTACTTC	CASSIMGETQYF
TRBV28	NA	TRBJ1-2	few	TGTGCCAGCAGCCAACAGAACTATGGCTACACCTTC	CASSQQNYGYTF